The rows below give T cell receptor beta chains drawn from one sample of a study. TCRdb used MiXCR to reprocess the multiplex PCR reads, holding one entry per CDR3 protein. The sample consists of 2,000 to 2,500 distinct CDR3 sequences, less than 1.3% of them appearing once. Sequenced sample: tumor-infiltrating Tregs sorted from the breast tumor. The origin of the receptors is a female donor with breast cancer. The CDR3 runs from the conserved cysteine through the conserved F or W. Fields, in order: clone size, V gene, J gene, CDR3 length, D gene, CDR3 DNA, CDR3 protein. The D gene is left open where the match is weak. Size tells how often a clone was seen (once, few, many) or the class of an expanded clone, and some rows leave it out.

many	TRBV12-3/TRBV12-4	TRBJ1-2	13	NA	TGTGCCAGCAGTCCAGAGGTACTCCATGGCTACACCTTC	CASSPEVLHGYTF
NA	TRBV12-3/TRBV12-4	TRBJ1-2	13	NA	TGTGCCAGCCACAGAGGCGCGGGCTATGGCTACACCTTC	CASHRGAGYGYTF
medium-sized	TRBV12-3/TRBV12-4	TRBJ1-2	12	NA	TGTGCCAGCAGTCTGACAGAGTATGGCTACACCTTC	CASSLTEYGYTF
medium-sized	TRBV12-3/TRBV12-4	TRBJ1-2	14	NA	TGTGCCAGCAGTTCCGGGACGACTAACTATGGCTACACCTTC	CASSSGTTNYGYTF
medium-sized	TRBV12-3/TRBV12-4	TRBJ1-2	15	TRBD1	TGTGCCAGCAGGGACCGGGACAGCGGTAACTATGGCTACACCTTC	CASRDRDSGNYGYTF
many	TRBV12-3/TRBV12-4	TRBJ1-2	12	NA	TGTGCCAGCAGCCCGACAGAGTATGCCTACACCTTC	CASSPTEYAYTF
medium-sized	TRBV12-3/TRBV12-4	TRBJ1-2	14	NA	TGTGCCAGCCTTCAGGGAATTAGAATATATGGCTACACCTTC	CASLQGIRIYGYTF
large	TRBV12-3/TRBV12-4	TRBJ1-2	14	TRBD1	TGTGCCAGCAGATCCGGGACAGGGAACTATGGCTACACCTTC	CASRSGTGNYGYTF
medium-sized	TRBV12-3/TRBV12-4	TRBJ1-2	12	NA	TGTGCCAGCAGCTTGACAATTTATGGCTACACCTTC	CASSLTIYGYTF
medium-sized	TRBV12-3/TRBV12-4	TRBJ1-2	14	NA	TGTGCCAGCAGTTTAGGCGGGTTTATCTATGGCTACACCTTC	CASSLGGFIYGYTF
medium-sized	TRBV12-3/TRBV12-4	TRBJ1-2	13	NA	TGTGCCAGCAGTCCCGGAGTGAGTTATGGCTACACCTTC	CASSPGVSYGYTF
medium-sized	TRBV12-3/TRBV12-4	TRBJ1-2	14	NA	TGTGCCAGCAGTTTGGGAGTGACCAACTATGGCTACACCTTC	CASSLGVTNYGYTF
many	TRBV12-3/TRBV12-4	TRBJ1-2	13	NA	TGTGCCAGCACCATCCTGGGAGAATATGGCTACACCTTC	CASTILGEYGYTF
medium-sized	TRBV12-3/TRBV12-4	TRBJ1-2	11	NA	TGTGCCAGCACCCTGAACTATGGCTACACCTTC	CASTLNYGYTF
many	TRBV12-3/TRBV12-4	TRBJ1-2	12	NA	TGTGCCAGCAGTCTAGAACGGTATGGCTACACCTTC	CASSLERYGYTF
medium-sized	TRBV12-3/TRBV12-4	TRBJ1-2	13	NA	TGTGCCAGCACCAAACTCAGGACCTATGGCTACACCTTC	CASTKLRTYGYTF
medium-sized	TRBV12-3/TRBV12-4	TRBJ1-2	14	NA	TGTGCCAGCAGTTTGGCCAGGGGTACCTATGGCTACACCTTC	CASSLARGTYGYTF
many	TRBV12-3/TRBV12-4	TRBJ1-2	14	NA	TGTGCCAGCAGTTTGCAAGAGGGAGTAGGTGGCTACACCTTC	CASSLQEGVGGYTF
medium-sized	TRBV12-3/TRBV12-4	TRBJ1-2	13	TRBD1	TGTGCCAGCACCCGGGACAGTGGCTATGGCTACACCTTC	CASTRDSGYGYTF
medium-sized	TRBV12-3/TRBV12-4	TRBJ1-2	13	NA	TGTGCCAGCAGTTTCGAAACAGCGGATGGCTACACCTTC	CASSFETADGYTF
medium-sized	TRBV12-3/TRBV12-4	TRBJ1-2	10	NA	TGTGCCAGCAGTTATCGTGGCTACACCTTC	CASSYRGYTF
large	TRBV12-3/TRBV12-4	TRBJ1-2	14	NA	TGTGCCAGCAGTGAGCGTGGTGGGCTCTATGGCTACACCTTC	CASSERGGLYGYTF
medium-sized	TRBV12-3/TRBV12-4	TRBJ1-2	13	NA	TGTGCCAGCGCCTTAGGACCAGGCTATGGCTACACCTTC	CASALGPGYGYTF
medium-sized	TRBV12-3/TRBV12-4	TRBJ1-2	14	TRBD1	TGTGCCAGCAGTTTATACCGGGACAGCTATGGCTACACCTTC	CASSLYRDSYGYTF
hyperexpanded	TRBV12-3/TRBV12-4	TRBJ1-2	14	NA	TGTGCCAGCAGTTTTCAGGGGCAACCCTATGGCTACACCTTC	CASSFQGQPYGYTF
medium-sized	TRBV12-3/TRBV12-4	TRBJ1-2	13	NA	TGTGCCAGCACCCCTTCAGCGTTTAGTGGCTACACCTTC	CASTPSAFSGYTF
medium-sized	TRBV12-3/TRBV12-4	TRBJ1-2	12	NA	TGTGCCAGCAGCGGACACAACTATGGCTACACCTTC	CASSGHNYGYTF
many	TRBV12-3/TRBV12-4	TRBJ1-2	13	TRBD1	TGTGCCAGCGGACAGGCGACGAACTATGGCTACACCTTC	CASGQATNYGYTF
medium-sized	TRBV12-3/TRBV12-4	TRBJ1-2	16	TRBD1	TGTGCCAGCACCCACGCGGACAGGTTGGGGCCTTATGGCTACACCTTC	CASTHADRLGPYGYTF
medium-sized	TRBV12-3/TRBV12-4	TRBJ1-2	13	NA	TGTGCCAGCAGCCCTAAAGAGAACTATGGCTACACCTTC	CASSPKENYGYTF
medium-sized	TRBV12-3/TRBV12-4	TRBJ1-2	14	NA	TGTGCCAGCAGGATGACAGGAGAACCCTATGGCTACACCTTC	CASRMTGEPYGYTF
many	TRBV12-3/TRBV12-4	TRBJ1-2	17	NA	TGTGCCAGCAGGAGGACAGCAGCTGGATTACTAGACTATGGCTACACCTTC	CASRRTAAGLLDYGYTF
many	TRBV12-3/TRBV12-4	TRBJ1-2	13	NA	TGTGCCAGCAGCCTCCTAGAGGGTGCTGGCTACACCTTC	CASSLLEGAGYTF
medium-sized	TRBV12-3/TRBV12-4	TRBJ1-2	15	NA	TGTGCCAGCAGATTCGGACCTACCGTTAACTATGGCTACACCTTC	CASRFGPTVNYGYTF
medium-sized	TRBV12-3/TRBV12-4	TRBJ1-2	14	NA	TGTGCCAGCAGTCCGACAGGAAGGAACTATGGCTACACCTTC	CASSPTGRNYGYTF
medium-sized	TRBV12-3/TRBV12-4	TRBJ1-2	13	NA	TGTGCCAGCAGGGTGACAGCTAACTATGGCTACACCTTC	CASRVTANYGYTF
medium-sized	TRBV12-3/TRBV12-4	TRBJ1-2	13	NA	TGTGCCAGCAGTGCCACGGTCCTCTATGGCTACACCTTC	CASSATVLYGYTF
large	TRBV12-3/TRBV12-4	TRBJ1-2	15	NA	TGTGCCAGCAGCCCACAGGCCCTGCTGAACTATGGCTACACCTTC	CASSPQALLNYGYTF
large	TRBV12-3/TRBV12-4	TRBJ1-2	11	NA	TGTGCCAGCAGTTTTGACTATGGCTACACCTTC	CASSFDYGYTF
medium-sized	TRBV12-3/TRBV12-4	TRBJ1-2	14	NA	TGTGCCAGCAGTTTATCGTCACGGAATTATGGCTACACCTTC	CASSLSSRNYGYTF
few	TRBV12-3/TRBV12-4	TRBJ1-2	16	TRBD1	TGTGCCAGCAGCTCCACGCGGACAGGCCTCAACTATGGCTACACCTTC	CASSSTRTGLNYGYTF
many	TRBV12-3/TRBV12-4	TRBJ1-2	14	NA	TGTGCCAGCAGTTTAATTCAGGGATCCTATGGCTACACCTTC	CASSLIQGSYGYTF
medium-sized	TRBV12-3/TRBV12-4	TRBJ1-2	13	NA	TGTGCCAGCAGCCCAGACATCCCGGACGGCTACACCTTC	CASSPDIPDGYTF
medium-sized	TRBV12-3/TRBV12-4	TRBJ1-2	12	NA	TGTGCCAGCAGTCAGGGACACTATGGCTACACCTTC	CASSQGHYGYTF
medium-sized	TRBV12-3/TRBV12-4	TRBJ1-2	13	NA	TGTGCCAGCAGTTTAAGACGGTATTATGGCTACACCTTC	CASSLRRYYGYTF